What follows are 16 T cell receptor beta chains derived from one specimen sequenced in a study of vaccination and CD4 T cells after COVID-19. Cultured CD4+ T-cell DNA underwent Oncomine TCR Beta short-read sequencing. TCRdb reprocessed the PCR reads with MiXCR, giving one entry per CDR3 protein. The sample consists of roughly 15,000 distinct CDR3 sequences, approximately 60% of them appearing once. Treatment specified: approximately nine-day PBMC culture with coronavirus spike peptide pools or control peptides (ViraFEST assay). The antigens of these receptors remain unknown. The sample was CD4+ T cells from blood, cultured in vitro, taken after SARS-CoV-2 vaccination. The source is a human donor who had recovered from COVID-19.

V and J are TRBV7-2 and TRBJ2-1, with 10 bases identical to TRBD2. This CDR3 has 15 residues. Germline CDR1 and CDR2: SGHTA and FQGNSA. Unmatched junction bases numbered 2, after V lost 3 bases and J lost 3 bases. CDR3 region: CASSLSGGVYNEQFF. The CDR3 nucleotides read TGTGCCAGCAGCTTGAGCGGGGGGGTCTACAATGAGCAGTTCTTC.

The V gene is TRBV19, the J gene TRBJ1-1; 9 positions match TRBD1. J lost 6 bases, V lost 6 bases, and 5 bases had no gene match. CDR1 LNHDA and CDR2 SQIVND come from the germline V gene (reference sequence). This CDR3 region has 13 residues. The CDR3 reads CASRGQGWAEAFF. CDR3 nucleotide sequence: TGTGCCAGTAGGGGACAGGGATGGGCTGAAGCTTTCTTT.

This clonotype was observed a few times. The chain employs TRBV20-1 and TRBJ1-6; D uncertain. This CDR3 comprises 16 residues. The V and J ends lost 4 bases and 5 bases respectively, with 18 bases between them. The germline V gene encodes CDR1 DFQATT and CDR2 SNEGSKA (reference sequence). The CDR3 protein is CSATTPRGSNNSPLHF. In DNA form, the CDR3 reads TGCAGTGCTACGACACCCCGAGGATCTAATAATTCACCCCTCCACTTT.

The genes are TRBV7-2 and TRBJ2-2, with TRBD2 matching 12 bases. Germline V gene lookup returns CDR1 SGHTA and CDR2 FQGNSA. The CDR3 is made up of 15 amino acids. V trimming: 5 bases; J trimming: 7 bases; junction bases outside the gene matches: 5. CDR3 sequence (DNA): TGTGCCAGCAGCGGACTAGCGGGAAGTCTCGGGGAGCTGTTTTTT. It yields the protein CASSGLAGSLGELFF.

This chain joins TRBV20-1 and TRBJ2-5; tentative D call: TRBD2 (6 bases). The germline V gene encodes CDR1 DFQATT and CDR2 SNEGSKA (reference sequence). Trimming shortened V by 3 bases and J by 7 bases, and 24 bases separated the two germline ends. The CDR3 runs 16 residues. CDR3: CSARRLGVTRQGTQYF. Here the CDR3 DNA reads TGCAGTGCTAGGAGACTAGGGGTAACCCGCCAGGGGACCCAGTACTTC.

The chain is built from TRBV5-4 and TRBJ2-1, with 8 bases that match TRBD2. V gave up 3 bases and J gave up 8 bases; unmatched junction bases: 4. CDR3 length: 13 amino acids. CDR1 is SGHNT and CDR2 is YYREEE in the germline V gene (reference sequence). The CDR3 nucleotides are TGTGCCAGCAGCTCGGGGGGGGGATATGAGCAGTTCTTC. Translation: CASSSGGGYEQFF.

The V gene is TRBV20-1, the J gene TRBJ1-1; D is perhaps TRBD1 (6 bases). Germline loops: CDR1 DFQATT, CDR2 SNEGSKA (reference sequence). V dropped 5 bases and J dropped 2 bases, with 21 bases sitting between them. CDR3 length equals 16 residues. This CDR3 reads CSAEQTFGGANTEAFF. Here the CDR3 DNA reads TGCAGTGCTGAGCAAACCTTCGGGGGGGCCAACACTGAAGCTTTCTTT.

Only a few counts were recorded for this clonotype. The V call is TRBV7-8, the J call TRBJ1-5; D is perhaps TRBD1 (5 bases). Trimming cost V 2 bases and J 6 bases, with 14 bases left between them. Germline CDR1 SGHVS, CDR2 FQNEAQ. The CDR3 consists of 15 residues. The CDR3 here is CASSLSGGVGQPQHF. CDR3 sequence (DNA): TGTGCCAGCAGCTTAAGTGGGGGGGTAGGTCAGCCCCAGCATTTT. The full variable domain, its missing parts supplied by reference TRBV7-8 and TRBJ1-5, is GAGVSQSPRYKVAKRGQDVALRCDPISGHVSLFWYQQALGQGPEFLTYFQNEAQLDKSGLPSDRFFAERPEGSVSTLKIQRTQQEDSAVYLCASSLSGGVGQPQHFGDGTRLSIL.

The chain combines TRBV24-1 with TRBJ1-5, with 9 nucleotides matching TRBD1. The CDR3 has 16 amino acids. The ends lost 2 bases at V and 4 bases at J; junction bases unmatched: 5. Germline values: CDR1 KGHDR, CDR2 SFDVKD. The CDR3, as DNA: TGTGCCACCAGTGATTCGGACAGGGGAGGGAATCAGCCCCAGCATTTT. This gives the protein CATSDSDRGGNQPQHF.

This chain connects TRBV6-5 to TRBJ2-3, with TRBD1 identical over 7 bases. With V trimmed by 4 bases and J by 14 bases, 3 bases remained unmatched. The CDR3 is made up of 10 amino acids. In germline, CDR1 is MNHEY, CDR2 SVGAGI. The CDR3 nucleotides are TGTGCCAGCAGTTTGGGACAGTGGTATTTT. It translates to CASSLGQWYF.

This clonotype occurred a few times. The CDR3 sequence: CAISEGGVGNTIYF. The DNA for the CDR3 is TGTGCCATCAGTGAAGGGGGAGTCGGAAACACCATATATTTT. The chain recombines TRBV10-3 with TRBJ1-3; D perhaps matches TRBD1 (6 bases). The CDR3 loop spans 14 amino acids. Deletions cut 3 bases from V and 4 bases from J, with 10 bases between. CDR1 is ENHRY, CDR2 SYGVKD, per germline.

J is TRBJ1-5 and V is TRBV2, with 8 nucleotides matching TRBD1. This CDR3 comprises 17 residues. Trimming cost V 3 bases and J 0 bases; bases outside gene matches: 7. Looked up from germline, CDR1 is SNHLY and CDR2 is FYNNEI. The CDR3 bases are TGTGCCAGCAGTGACGGGACAGGTTCGAATAGCAATCAGCCCCAGCATTTT. It is translated as CASSDGTGSNSNQPQHF.

The chain couples TRBV7-2 to TRBJ2-7; TRBD2 aligns across 9 bases. Germline CDR1 is SGHTA and CDR2 is FQGNSA. The CDR3 is made up of 15 amino acids. The ends lost 2 bases at V and 2 bases at J; junction bases unmatched: 4. CDR3 sequence (DNA): TGTGCCAGCAGCTTAAGGACTAGCGCAACCTACGAGCAGTACTTC. The encoded protein is CASSLRTSATYEQYF.

The rearrangement links TRBV15 to TRBJ1-2, with D tentatively TRBD1 (6 bases). CDR1 and CDR2 from the germline V gene are LNHNV and YYDKDF (reference sequence). This CDR3 has 15 amino acids. V was cut by 0 bases and J by 5 bases, with 13 bases left in between. CDR3 coding DNA: TGTGCCACCAGCAGAGATCGTGGGGGCGCATATGGCTACACCTTC. It translates to CATSRDRGGAYGYTF.

This chain uses TRBV7-3 with TRBJ2-5, with no clear D. With 1 base removed from V and 3 bases from J, the gap between germline ends came to 9 bases. Germline V gene lookup returns CDR1 SGHTA and CDR2 FQGTGA. The CDR3 length is 14 residues. The CDR3 region is CASSLMGPKETQYF. The CDR3 nucleotides read TGTGCCAGCAGCTTAATGGGTCCAAAAGAGACCCAGTACTTC.

The CDR3 reads CASSLVRTGELFF. The DNA for the CDR3 is TGTGCCAGCAGCTTAGTCCGCACCGGGGAGCTGTTTTTT. The chain recombines TRBV7-2 with TRBJ2-2, with D unclear. The V end was cut by 1 base, the J end by 4 bases, with 4 bases between. The germline V gene encodes CDR1 SGHTA and CDR2 FQGNSA. The CDR3 is 13 amino acids.